A single sample is the source of the 11 T cell receptor beta chains below, sequenced in a study of blood T cell repertoires in COVID-19. The method was immunoSEQ multiplex PCR; TCRdb's version includes in-frame clones alone and lacks a portion of them. Of some 420,000 clones listed, around 87% are singletons. The sequenced sample consisted of PBMCs or T cells enriched from blood (not recorded which). The receptors were gathered from a man younger than 40 who had recovered from COVID-19.

The CDR3 region has the DNA TGCAGCGTTGAAGATCATCGGGAGGCCTCCTACAATGAGCAGTTCTTC. This gives the protein CSVEDHREASYNEQFF. V is TRBV29-1 and J is TRBJ2-1; TRBD2 matches 7 bases. This CDR3 contains 16 residues. The trim removed 0 bases at V and 0 bases at J, leaving 5 bases unmatched. Per germline, CDR1 SQVTM and CDR2 ANQGSEA.

J is TRBJ1-3 and V is TRBV5-1; D gene unclear. V was trimmed by 2 bases and J by 1 base, leaving 10 bases between them. The CDR3 is 15 residues long. Germline CDR1 SGHRS, CDR2 YFSETQ. The chain's CDR3 is CASSFGAGSGNTIYF. Written as DNA, the CDR3 is TGCGCCAGCAGCTTTGGAGCGGGGTCTGGAAACACCATATATTTT.

The rearrangement uses TRBV27 and TRBJ2-4; no reliable D call. Germline-derived CDR1 and CDR2 are MNHEY and SMNVEV (reference sequence). The CDR3 runs 13 residues. Trimming removed 5 bases from V and 6 bases from J, with 11 bases in between. The CDR3 nucleotides are TGTGCCAGCAGTACTACCCCGGGAAACATTCAGTACTTC. It specifies CASSTTPGNIQYF.

The V call is TRBV4-2, the J call TRBJ2-3; D perhaps matches TRBD1 (6 bases). The V end was cut by 5 bases, the J end by 1 base, with 16 bases between. Germline CDR1 LGHNA, CDR2 YNFKEQ. The CDR3 is 16 amino acids. CDR3 bases: TGTGCCAGCAGCTCCCAGGGGACCACAGGCACAGATACGCAGTATTTT. Encoded protein: CASSSQGTTGTDTQYF.

In its sample, this clone was seen a few times. V is TRBV28 and J is TRBJ1-5, with D hard to call. Looked up from germline, CDR1 is MDHEN and CDR2 is SYDVKM. The CDR3 spans 14 residues. Trimming cost V 4 bases and J 6 bases, with 13 bases left between them. CDR3 in amino acids: CASSSAGGGQPQHF. As DNA, the CDR3 is TGTGCCAGCAGTTCTGCAGGTGGAGGTCAGCCCCAGCATTTT. The variable domain in full, with the rest retrieved from reference TRBV28 and TRBJ1-5, is DVKVTQSSRYLVKRTGEKVFLECVQDMDHENMFWYRQDPGLGLRLIYFSYDVKMKEKGDIPEGYSVSREKKERFSLILESASTNQTSMYLCASSSAGGGQPQHFGDGTRLSIL.

This chain connects TRBV10-3 to TRBJ1-1; D is unclear. V was shortened by 3 bases and J by 0 bases, with 11 bases between the two germline ends. Germline values: CDR1 ENHRY, CDR2 SYGVKD. CDR3 length: 15 amino acids. This chain's CDR3 is CAISDQNNMNTEAFF. The CDR3 coding sequence is TGTGCCATCAGTGACCAGAATAACATGAACACTGAAGCTTTCTTT.

This clone occurred a few times. The gene calls are TRBV24-1 and TRBJ1-2; TRBD1 agrees at 8 bases. Germline V lookup: CDR1 KGHDR, CDR2 SFDVKD. Trimming cost V 4 bases and J 6 bases; bases outside gene matches: 0. The CDR3 is 12 residues long. CDR3 region: CATSETGDGYTF. In DNA, the CDR3 is TGTGCCACCAGTGAGACAGGGGATGGCTACACCTTC.

This chain joins TRBV9 and TRBJ2-7; D possibly corresponds to TRBD2 (5 bases). V gave up 0 bases and J gave up 0 bases, with 13 bases separating them. The CDR3 is 16 amino acids. The germline CDR1 and CDR2 sequences are SGDLS and YYNGEE. CDR3 sequence: CASSVGSGGPSYEQYF. The CDR3 nucleotides read TGTGCCAGCAGCGTAGGATCTGGAGGACCCTCCTACGAGCAGTACTTC.

This chain joins TRBV28 and TRBJ1-1; 11 nucleotides align to TRBD1. The V and J ends lost 2 bases and 5 bases, in that order; junction bases with no gene match: 4. Germline CDR1 MDHEN, CDR2 SYDVKM. The CDR3 has 15 amino acids. The DNA of the CDR3 is TGTGCCAGCAGTTTACAGGGACAGGGGGTAACTGAAGCTTTCTTT. The encoded protein is CASSLQGQGVTEAFF.

The chain recombines TRBV7-9 with TRBJ1-3; D is uncertain. Germline V gives CDR1 SEHNR, CDR2 FQNEAQ (reference sequence). There are 15 residues in the CDR3. The V end lost 7 bases, the J end lost 2 bases, and 15 bases lay between the germline ends. The CDR3 region is CASILSREPGNTIYF. DNA of the CDR3: TGTGCCAGCATCCTTTCCCGGGAACCTGGAAACACCATATATTTT.

The chain recombines TRBV5-4 with TRBJ1-2; perhaps TRBD1 as D (5 bases). Trimming removed 5 bases at V and 3 bases at J, with 11 bases between. The CDR3 length is 13 residues. The germline gives CDR1 SGHNT, CDR2 YYREEE (reference sequence). This CDR3 is CASRIDSHYGYTF. CDR3 DNA sequence: TGTGCCAGCAGAATCGACAGCCACTATGGCTACACCTTC. Filled out from reference TRBV5-4 and TRBJ1-2, the complete variable domain reads ETGVTQSPTHLIKTRGQQVTLRCSSQSGHNTVSWYQQALGQGPQFIFQYYREEENGRGNFPPRFSGLQFPNYSSELNVNALELDDSALYLCASRIDSHYGYTFGSGTRLTVV.